Given below is one T cell receptor beta chain in context. Its antigen is currently not known. Per-base quality was not reported, and no clone a single base away is much larger than it. This specimen comes from a study of patients and donors after allogeneic stem cell transplantation (dated by TCRdb to the early 2020s). The method behind the library was RT-PCR. The data were produced on a NextSeq 550. TCRdb reprocessing: public reads trimmed at Q25 with fastp, clones called with MiXCR, in-frame beta chains kept. Rows are combined by CDR3 protein, so each entry shows the most common genes and DNA. The sample contains some 40,000 distinct CDR3 sequences, about 31% of them found a single time. Approximately 75% of the sample goes to the ten largest clones. Based on the germline V gene, the CDR1 and CDR2 sequences are MDHEN and SYDVKM. Trimming removed 2 bases from V and 10 bases from J, leaving 18 bases between the germline ends. Including cysteine and phenylalanine, the CDR3 has 14 amino acids. The retained sequence is limited to the CDR3, 42 bases, with the frame set at the first base.

The receptor comes from a human donor who was either an allogeneic HSCT recipient or a stem cell or donor lymphocyte infusion donor (not recorded which). It is not recorded whose cells these are; they may come from a transplant donor. Recombination joined TRBV28 with TRBJ2-7, and possibly TRBD1, on 5 matching bases. The specimen was blood, either unsorted or a sorted T cell fraction (not recorded which). The CDR3 protein is CASSLAAGKGGQYF. The DNA is as follows: TGTGCCAGCAGTTTAGCGGCAGGGAAGGGCGGTCAGTACTTC.